Below are 17 T cell receptor beta chains sequenced from a single sample in a study of blood T cell repertoires in COVID-19. The repertoire was sequenced with immunoSEQ multiplex PCR; TCRdb's copy has only in-frame clones and lacks some. The table records around 60,000 clones, about four fifths of them present only once. The sequencing sample was made of peripheral blood. The receptors originated from a man aged 55 to 70 with COVID-19, enrolled during active disease.

V gene TRBV28 combines with J gene TRBJ1-1, with D possibly TRBD1 on 5 matching bases. Trimming took 7 bases from V and 2 from J, leaving 14 bases between them. This CDR3 spans 14 amino acids. Per germline, CDR1 MDHEN and CDR2 SYDVKM. In nucleotides, the CDR3 is TGTGCCAGCACCCAAGGGGCAGTTAACACTGAAGCTTTCTTT. Amino acids: CASTQGAVNTEAFF.

V is TRBV9 and J is TRBJ2-2, with a possible D match to TRBD2 (6 bases). The CDR3 is made up of 15 amino acids. Looked up from germline, CDR1 is SGDLS and CDR2 is YYNGEE. The germline V and J ends were trimmed by 0 bases and 7 bases, with 13 bases remaining between them. In DNA, the CDR3 is TGTGCCAGCAGCGTAGTCGCGGGATGGGGCGGGGAGCTGTTTTTT. As protein: CASSVVAGWGGELFF.

The chain is built from TRBV18 and TRBJ1-2; D might be TRBD1 (6 bases). The ends were cut back, 6 bases at V and 3 bases at J, with 20 bases in the middle. The germline gives CDR1 KGHSH, CDR2 LQKENI. The length of the CDR3 is 16 residues. The CDR3 DNA follows: TGTGCCAGCTCGCCCCGGACAGATCTACGGGACTATGGCTACACCTTC. Protein product: CASSPRTDLRDYGYTF.

The chain links TRBV10-2 to TRBJ1-6; 11 positions match TRBD1. Unmatched junction bases numbered 4, after V lost 3 bases and J lost 9 bases. The CDR3 loop spans 15 amino acids. Per the germline V gene, CDR1 is WSHSY and CDR2 is SAAADI. The CDR3 loop reads CASSDGGQGGSPLHF. Here the CDR3 DNA reads TGCGCCAGCAGTGATGGGGGACAGGGGGGTTCACCCCTCCACTTT.

The rearrangement uses TRBV30 and TRBJ2-5; TRBD1 might be the D (6 bases). V was cut by 3 bases and J by 2 bases, with 13 bases left in between. The germline V gene encodes CDR1 GTSNPN and CDR2 SVGIG (reference sequence). The CDR3 is 14 residues long. The CDR3 sequence is CAWRIHRVQETQYF. The CDR3 bases are TGTGCCTGGAGGATCCACAGGGTACAAGAGACCCAGTACTTC.

J is TRBJ1-4 and V is TRBV19; D is unresolved. The CDR3 is 15 residues long. Per germline, CDR1 LNHDA and CDR2 SQIVND (reference sequence). The V gene lost 4 bases and the J gene lost 7 bases, with 16 bases spanning the gap. In DNA form, the CDR3 reads TGTGCCAGTAGTAGAGGCGGGGAGAGTGGTGAAAAACTGTTTTTT. The encoded protein is CASSRGGESGEKLFF.

This rearrangement joins TRBV5-1 to TRBJ1-3; no clear D. V gave up 5 bases and J gave up 0 bases, with 9 bases separating them. CDR1 is SGHRS and CDR2 is YFSETQ in the germline V gene. The CDR3 loop spans 14 amino acids. The DNA of the CDR3 is TGCGCCAGCAGTGACACCAGCTCTGGAAACACCATATATTTT. Protein sequence: CASSDTSSGNTIYF.

The chain couples TRBV3-1 (or the pseudogene TRBV3-2) to TRBJ1-1; D not certain. Looked up from germline, CDR1 is LGHDT and CDR2 is YNNKEL (reference sequence). The V gene lost 6 bases and the J gene lost 0 bases, with 5 bases spanning the gap. The CDR3 is made up of 12 amino acids. This chain's CDR3 is CASRAMNTEAFF. For the CDR3, the DNA is TGTGCCAGCAGAGCCATGAACACTGAAGCTTTCTTT.

The rearrangement uses TRBV2 and TRBJ1-1, with D uncertain. Trimming cost V 2 bases and J 1 base, with 11 bases left between them. This CDR3 has 15 residues. The germline V gene encodes CDR1 SNHLY and CDR2 FYNNEI. CDR3 region: CASSELRAGNTEAFF. As DNA, the CDR3 is TGTGCCAGCAGTGAATTGAGGGCCGGGAACACTGAAGCTTTCTTT.

This clone appeared many times. This rearrangement joins TRBV14 to TRBJ1-3; possibly TRBD1 for D (5 bases). The CDR3 is 18 residues long. Germline CDR1 reads SGHDN; CDR2 reads FVKESK. Trimming left V 0 bases short and J 0 bases short, with 15 bases between. The CDR3 DNA sequence: TGTGCCAGCAGCCAAGATGGGGGGACGCATGGCTCTGGAAACACCATATATTTT. It yields the protein CASSQDGGTHGSGNTIYF.

This rearrangement joins TRBV19 to TRBJ2-2; the D gene is possibly TRBD1 (6 bases). The germline V and J ends were trimmed by 4 bases and 1 base, with 13 bases remaining between them. The CDR3 spans 16 residues. The germline V gene has CDR1 LNHDA and CDR2 SQIVND (reference sequence). CDR3 loop: CASSNQDSLNTGELFF. The CDR3, as DNA: TGTGCCAGTAGTAACCAGGACAGTTTGAACACCGGGGAGCTGTTTTTT.

V is TRBV7-3 and J is TRBJ2-2, with a tentative D call TRBD1 (6 bases). V was clipped by 5 bases and J by 5 bases, with 15 bases between them. Germline lookup yields CDR1 SGHTA and CDR2 FQGTGA. There are 15 residues in the CDR3. CDR3 nucleotides: TGTGCCAGCAGCAGAAGGGGCAGGGGAACCGGGGAGCTGTTTTTT. Translated: CASSRRGRGTGELFF.

The chain links TRBV7-3 to TRBJ2-3, with D possibly TRBD2 on 6 matching bases. Germline CDR1 and CDR2: SGHTA and FQGTGA. The length of the CDR3 is 14 residues. Trimming left V 2 bases short and J 4 bases short, with 10 bases between. The CDR3 DNA reads TGTGCCAGCAGCTTACAGGCGGGGTCAGATACGCAGTATTTT. Translated: CASSLQAGSDTQYF.

A few counts support this clone. The CDR3 DNA follows: TGTGCCAGCAGCTTACTTGGGACAGGGTCCTACGAGCAGTACTTC. As protein: CASSLLGTGSYEQYF. The chain recombines TRBV5-6 with TRBJ2-7, with 9 nucleotides matching TRBD1. The germline V gene has CDR1 SGHDT and CDR2 YYEEEE. With 2 bases clipped from V and 1 base from J, the junction kept 4 bases outside the gene matches. This CDR3 is 15 amino acids long.

The chain has TRBV7-3 and TRBJ2-5; the D gene is possibly TRBD2 (5 bases). V lost 5 bases to trimming and J lost 0 bases, with 7 bases between them. CDR3 length: 13 amino acids. CDR1 is SGHTA and CDR2 is FQGTGA in the germline V gene. In DNA, the CDR3 is TGTGCCAGCAGCGTAGCGAACCAAGAGACCCAGTACTTC. This encodes CASSVANQETQYF.

The CDR3: CASSWTFNTEAFF. CDR3 in DNA: TGTGCCAGCAGTTGGACATTTAACACTGAAGCTTTCTTT. This chain joins TRBV7-2 and TRBJ1-1, with D possibly matching TRBD1 (5 bases). Germline CDR1 reads SGHTA; CDR2 reads FQGNSA. CDR3 length equals 13 residues. V gave up 6 bases and J gave up 2 bases, with 10 bases separating them.

DNA of the CDR3: TGTGCCACCAGTGATCCGGGACTAGCGCCTAGCTCCTACAATGAGCAGTTCTTC. This translates into CATSDPGLAPSSYNEQFF. The chain combines TRBV24-1 with TRBJ2-1; TRBD2 aligns across 10 bases. V gave up 3 bases and J gave up 0 bases; unmatched junction bases: 7. This CDR3 contains 18 residues. CDR1 is KGHDR, CDR2 SFDVKD, per germline.